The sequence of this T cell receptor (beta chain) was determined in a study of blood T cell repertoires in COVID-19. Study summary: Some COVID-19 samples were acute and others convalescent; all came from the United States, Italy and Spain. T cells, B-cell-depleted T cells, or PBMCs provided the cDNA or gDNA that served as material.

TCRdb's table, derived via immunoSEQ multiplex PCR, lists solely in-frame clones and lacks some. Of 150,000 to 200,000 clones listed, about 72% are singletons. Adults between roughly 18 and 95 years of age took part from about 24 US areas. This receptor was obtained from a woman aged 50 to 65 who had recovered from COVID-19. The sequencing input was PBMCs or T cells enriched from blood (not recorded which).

Here the CDR3 reads CASSLFAGSSYNEQFF. CDR3 DNA: TGTGCCAGCAGCTTATTTGCGGGAAGCTCCTACAATGAGCAGTTCTTC. This sequence joins TRBV7-6 and TRBJ2-1; possible D gene TRBD2, 6 bases. V was pared by 2 bases and J by 0 bases, with 11 bases between. Germline-derived CDR1 and CDR2 are SGHVS and FNYEAQ. This CDR3 is built from 16 residues.